Below are 17 T cell receptor beta chains sequenced from a single sample in a study of CD8 T cells in ankylosing spondylitis. Study-level results: A motif of several highly homologous TCR beta variants was seen as apparently characteristic of ankylosing spondylitis blood.

Their antigens are not known. TCRdb independently ran MiXCR on the 5' RACE reads; one entry per CDR3 protein. The sample lists 350,000 to 450,000 distinct CDR3 sequences, roughly 26% occurring once. What was sequenced was blood, either unsorted or a sorted T cell fraction (not recorded which). These receptors all come from a male donor with ankylosing spondylitis.

This clonotype has a handful of counts. V and J are TRBV7-2 and TRBJ1-4; weak D call: TRBD1 (6 bases). The V and J ends lost 6 bases and 7 bases respectively, with 15 bases between them. This CDR3 spans 14 amino acids. Germline lookup yields CDR1 SGHTA and CDR2 FQGNSA. The CDR3 DNA reads TGTGCCAGCAGGACACAGGGATCGAGTGAAAAACTGTTTTTT. It codes for CASRTQGSSEKLFF.

This clonotype was seen only a few times. The rearrangement links TRBV21-1 to TRBJ2-3. TRBV21-1 represents a pseudogene. CDR3 length: 13 amino acids. In DNA, the CDR3 is TGTGCCAGCCATGGGTTCGGGCTCGCTACGCAGTATTTT. Its translation: CASHGFGLATQYF.

This rearrangement joins TRBV20-1 to TRBJ1-1, with 7 bases aligning to TRBD1. CDR3 length equals 13 residues. Trimming removed 8 bases from V and 0 bases from J; junction bases left unmatched: 6. CDR1 DFQATT and CDR2 SNEGSKA come from the germline V gene (reference sequence). The CDR3 bases are TGCAGTTCAGGGGGGTACATGAACACTGAAGCTTTCTTT. Amino acids: CSSGGYMNTEAFF.

The V call is TRBV20-1, the J call TRBJ1-1; TRBD1 might be the D (6 bases). This CDR3 contains 15 residues. With 0 bases removed from V and 2 bases from J, the gap between germline ends came to 13 bases. Germline V gives CDR1 DFQATT, CDR2 SNEGSKA (reference sequence). CDR3 region: CSARDYRQVNTEAFF. In DNA form, the CDR3 reads TGCAGTGCTAGAGATTACAGACAGGTAAACACTGAAGCTTTCTTT.

The sample holds many counts of this clonotype. This chain joins TRBV7-2 and TRBJ1-4; the match to TRBD1 covers 7 bases. Germline loops: CDR1 SGHTA, CDR2 FQGNSA. There are 15 residues in the CDR3. Trimming removed 5 bases from V and 0 bases from J; junction bases left unmatched: 3. CDR3 sequence: CASSPDRATNEKLFF. The CDR3 nucleotides are TGTGCCAGCAGCCCAGACAGGGCAACTAATGAAAAACTGTTTTTT.

This chain joins TRBV7-6 and TRBJ2-2; 10 bases are shared with TRBD2. CDR3 size: 15 residues. The junction had 2 bases not matched to a gene; V was cut back by 5 bases and J by 2 bases. CDR1 and CDR2 from the germline V gene are SGHVS and FNYEAQ. The CDR3 DNA reads as TGTGCCAGCAGCACACTAGCGGGAAACACCGGGGAGCTGTTTTTT. Translation gives CASSTLAGNTGELFF.

Of note for this clonotype: A much larger clone lies one base from this, so it may be a read error. V gene TRBV2 combines with J gene TRBJ2-3; D gene uncertain. The CDR3 loop spans 11 amino acids. V lost 7 bases, J lost 2 bases, and 4 bases lay in between. Per germline, CDR1 SNHLY and CDR2 FYNNEI. The CDR3 DNA sequence: TGTGCCAGCAACCCCACAGATACGCAGTATTTT. Its protein product is CASNPTDTQYF.

This clonotype has just a few counts. This chain uses TRBV5-1 with TRBJ2-4, with 15 bases that match TRBD2. Germline trimming cut 4 bases from V and 2 bases from J; bases unmatched to any gene: 4. Germline assignment: CDR1 SGHRS and CDR2 YFSETQ. This CDR3 spans 17 amino acids. The CDR3 DNA reads TGCGCCAGCAGCATCGGACTAGCGGGAGGGTCCAAAAACATTCAGTACTTC. As protein: CASSIGLAGGSKNIQYF.

This clonotype was counted between two and nine times. The gene calls are TRBV27 and TRBJ1-6; D gene uncertain. CDR3 length equals 15 residues. V was pared by 6 bases and J by 0 bases, with 9 bases between. CDR1 and CDR2 (germline): MNHEY, SMNVEV (reference sequence). The CDR3 loop reads CASSQPSSYNSPLHF. The CDR3 region has the DNA TGTGCCAGCAGCCAGCCTAGCTCCTATAATTCACCCCTCCACTTT.

Here the CDR3 reads CATTAGDRYNEQFF. Here the CDR3 DNA reads TGTGCGACCACAGCGGGAGATCGGTACAATGAGCAGTTCTTC. The V call is TRBV2, the J call TRBJ2-1, with TRBD2 matching over 8 bases. CDR1 and CDR2 (germline): SNHLY, FYNNEI. The CDR3 has 14 residues.

This clonotype occurred many times. The rearrangement uses TRBV5-1 and TRBJ1-1; TRBD1 aligns across 7 bases. The ends lost 0 bases at V and 4 bases at J; junction bases unmatched: 3. The CDR3 runs to 14 residues. Germline CDR1 reads SGHRS; CDR2 reads YFSETQ. CDR3: CASSLVAGGTEAFF. The CDR3, as DNA: TGCGCCAGCAGCTTGGTGGCAGGGGGCACTGAAGCTTTCTTT.

V gene TRBV5-1 combines with J gene TRBJ2-5, with TRBD2 identical over 11 bases. Losses at the gene ends were 4 bases for V and 2 bases for J; bases not matched to a gene: 7. Germline V gene sequence: CDR1 SGHRS, CDR2 YFSETQ. The CDR3 extends over 16 amino acids. CDR3 amino acids: CASSVRTSGLQETQYF. The CDR3 DNA reads as TGCGCCAGCAGCGTGAGGACTAGCGGGCTACAAGAGACCCAGTACTTC.

V and J are TRBV27 and TRBJ1-3; D may be TRBD1 (5 bases). Germline CDR1 is MNHEY and CDR2 is SMNVEV (reference sequence). With 5 bases removed from V and 2 bases from J, the gap between germline ends came to 13 bases. CDR3 size: 15 residues. This CDR3 reads CASSGNAGTGNTIYF. For the CDR3, the DNA is TGTGCCAGCAGTGGAAACGCAGGGACTGGAAACACCATATATTTT.

At least ten counts were recorded for this clonotype. The chain employs TRBV5-1 and TRBJ2-2; D remains unclear. The CDR3 spans 16 residues. The germline V gene encodes CDR1 SGHRS and CDR2 YFSETQ. Trimming stripped 0 bases from V and 1 base from J, with 10 bases between. The CDR3 protein is CASSLGGTVNTGELFF. CDR3 DNA: TGCGCCAGCAGCTTGGGGGGAACTGTGAACACCGGGGAGCTGTTTTTT.

A few counts support this clonotype. The chain has TRBV6-6 and TRBJ2-1, with D unresolved. The CDR3 spans 13 residues. Germline lookup yields CDR1 MNHNY and CDR2 SVGAGI (reference sequence). Between the trimmed V and J ends, which lost 5 bases and 4 bases, there was a span of 9 bases. The CDR3 nucleotides are TGTGCCAGCAGTCCAGACGATTACAATGAGCAGTTCTTC. This codes for CASSPDDYNEQFF.

The rearrangement links TRBV5-1 to TRBJ1-1, with D maybe TRBD1 (5 bases). CDR1 is SGHRS, CDR2 YFSETQ, per germline. This CDR3 has 13 residues. V was pared by 0 bases and J by 10 bases, with 13 bases between. The CDR3 here is CASSLGVRAPAFF. CDR3 sequence (DNA): TGCGCCAGCAGCTTGGGCGTCAGGGCCCCAGCTTTCTTT.

This clonotype turned up a few times. The rearrangement links TRBV21-1 to TRBJ2-4; TRBD1, the D gene given by the table, was not confirmed from the DNA. TRBV21-1 is noted as a pseudogene. The CDR3 spans 16 residues. The CDR3 DNA sequence: TGTGCCAGCAGCATATCGGGACGTATAGCCAAAAACATTCAGTACTTC. Its protein product is CASSISGRIAKNIQYF.